The entry that follows covers one T cell receptor (beta chain) sequence. Germline V CDR1 and CDR2: SGHDT, YYEEEE. The CDR3 covers 15 residues. Trimming at V came to 1 base and at J to 6 bases, leaving 8 bases not matched to a gene. Method: immunoSEQ multiplex PCR; TCRdb's copy keeps in-frame clones and lacks some. Of about 80,000 clones detected, roughly 84% appear once; the ten largest clones hold around 0.31%. The data originate from a study of OX40 agonist ivuxolimab in advanced cancers. The chain joins TRBV5-6 to TRBJ2-7; 9 bases align to TRBD2. The sequence was collected from an adult with an advanced solid tumor such as melanoma, head and neck, liver or kidney cancer. The sequenced sample was CD4+ or CD8+ T cells sorted from blood, obtained in a trial of the OX40 agonist ivuxolimab. The CDR3 region has the DNA TGTGCCAGCAGCTTGTATGGCGGGAGGGCGGGCGAGCAGTACTTC. Its protein product is CASSLYGGRAGEQYF.